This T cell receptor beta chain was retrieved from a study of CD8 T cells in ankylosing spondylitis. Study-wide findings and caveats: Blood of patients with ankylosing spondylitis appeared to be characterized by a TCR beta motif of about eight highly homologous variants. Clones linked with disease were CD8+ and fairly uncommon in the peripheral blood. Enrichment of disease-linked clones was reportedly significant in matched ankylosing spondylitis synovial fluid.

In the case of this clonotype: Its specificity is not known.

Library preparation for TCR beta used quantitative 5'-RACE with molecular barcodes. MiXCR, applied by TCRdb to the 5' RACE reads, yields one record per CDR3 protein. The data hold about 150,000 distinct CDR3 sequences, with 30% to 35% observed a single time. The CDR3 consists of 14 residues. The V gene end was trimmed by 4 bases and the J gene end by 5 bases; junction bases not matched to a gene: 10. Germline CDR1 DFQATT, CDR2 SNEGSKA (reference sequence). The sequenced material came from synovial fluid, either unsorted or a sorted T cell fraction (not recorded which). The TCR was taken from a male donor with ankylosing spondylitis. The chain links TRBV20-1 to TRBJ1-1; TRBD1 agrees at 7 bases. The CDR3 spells CSAKDRRGGTEAFF. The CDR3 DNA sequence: TGCAGTGCTAAGGACAGGAGGGGCGGGACTGAAGCTTTCTTT.